Here is one T cell receptor beta chain with its context. As yet, its antigen is unknown. This sample is drawn from a study of cytomegalovirus exposure and HLA in healthy donors. Both 60 Vbeta primers and 13 Jbeta primers went into the PCR. Only in-frame clones appear in the TCRdb table, and some are missing; sequencing was by immunoSEQ multiplex PCR. This sample has around 130,000 clones, with approximately 85% found just once. Study-wide points: Presence/absence analyses assumed roughly uniform sequencing depth across donors, which may not hold.

The V end lost 3 bases, the J end lost 4 bases, and 10 bases lay between the germline ends. Germline assignment: CDR1 GTSNPN and CDR2 SVGIG (reference sequence). The CDR3 totals 13 residues. The TCR was taken from a boy between 10 and 17 years old in good health and CMV-seronegative. This rearrangement joins TRBV30 to TRBJ1-5; D may be TRBD1 (6 bases). Sequencing input: PBMCs. CDR3 residues: CAWRRQGNQPQHF. In nucleotides, the CDR3 is TGTGCCTGGAGGCGGCAGGGGAATCAGCCCCAGCATTTT. The full variable domain, with the rest looked up from reference TRBV30 and TRBJ1-5, is SQTIHQWPATLVQPVGSPLSLECTVEGTSNPNLYWYRQAAGRGLQLLFYSVGIGQISSEVPQNLSASRPQDRQFILSSKKLLLSDSGFYLCAWRRQGNQPQHFGDGTRLSIL.